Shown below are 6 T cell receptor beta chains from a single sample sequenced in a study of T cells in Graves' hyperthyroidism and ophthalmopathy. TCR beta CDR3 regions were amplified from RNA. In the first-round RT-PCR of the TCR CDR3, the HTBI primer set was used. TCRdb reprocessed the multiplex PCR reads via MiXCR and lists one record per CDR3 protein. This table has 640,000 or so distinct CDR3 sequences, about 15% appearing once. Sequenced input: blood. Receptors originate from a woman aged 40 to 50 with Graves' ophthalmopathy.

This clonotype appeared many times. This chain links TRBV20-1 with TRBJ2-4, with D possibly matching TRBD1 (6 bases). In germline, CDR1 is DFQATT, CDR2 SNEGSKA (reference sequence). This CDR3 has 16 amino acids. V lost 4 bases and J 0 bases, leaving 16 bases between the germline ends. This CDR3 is CSATRDRSLAKNIQYF. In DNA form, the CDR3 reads TGCAGTGCTACGAGAGACAGGTCACTAGCCAAAAACATTCAGTACTTC.

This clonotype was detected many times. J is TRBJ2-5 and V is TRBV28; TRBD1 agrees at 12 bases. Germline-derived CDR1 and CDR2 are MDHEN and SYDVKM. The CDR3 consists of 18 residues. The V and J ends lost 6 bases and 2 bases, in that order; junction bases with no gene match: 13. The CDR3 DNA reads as TGTGCCAGCAGCTCGGGACAGGGGGCGATAGGCGGACAAGAGACCCAGTACTTC. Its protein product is CASSSGQGAIGGQETQYF.

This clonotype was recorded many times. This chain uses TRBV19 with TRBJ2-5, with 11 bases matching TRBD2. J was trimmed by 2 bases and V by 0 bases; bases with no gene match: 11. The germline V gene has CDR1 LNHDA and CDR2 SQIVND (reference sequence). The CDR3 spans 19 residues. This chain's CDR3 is CASSIDLTSGSFGQETQYF. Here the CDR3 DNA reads TGTGCCAGTAGTATAGATCTCACTAGCGGGAGTTTTGGGCAAGAGACCCAGTACTTC.

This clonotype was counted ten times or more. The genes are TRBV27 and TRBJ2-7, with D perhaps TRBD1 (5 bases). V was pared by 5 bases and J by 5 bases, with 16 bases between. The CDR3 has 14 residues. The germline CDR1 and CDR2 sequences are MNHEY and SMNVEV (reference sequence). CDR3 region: CASSTTDSYHEQYF. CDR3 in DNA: TGTGCCAGCAGTACAACCGACAGTTATCACGAGCAGTACTTC.

The CDR3: CSVEVWGFDSGAFF. The CDR3 region has the DNA TGCAGCGTTGAAGTTTGGGGGTTTGATAGCGGAGCTTTCTTT. V is TRBV29-1 and J is TRBJ1-1; TRBD1 might be the D (5 bases). CDR3 length equals 14 residues. Germline V CDR1 and CDR2: SQVTM, ANQGSEA. Trimming took off 1 base at V and 10 bases at J, with 19 bases between the two ends.

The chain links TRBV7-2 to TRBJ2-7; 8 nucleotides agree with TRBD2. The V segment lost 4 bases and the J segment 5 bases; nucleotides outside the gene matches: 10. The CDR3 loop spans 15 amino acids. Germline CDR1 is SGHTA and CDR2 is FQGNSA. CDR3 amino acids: CASSSPGLEVDEQYF. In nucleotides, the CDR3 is TGTGCCAGCAGCTCCCCGGGACTAGAAGTCGACGAGCAGTACTTC.